This passage covers 21 T cell receptor beta chains from one sample sequenced in a study of blood T cell repertoires in COVID-19. Profiled with immunoSEQ multiplex PCR; TCRdb holds only in-frame clones, not every one. Of a few hundred thousand clones in the sample, 80% to 90% were seen once. Sequenced: peripheral blood. The origin of the receptors is a young man with acute or convalescent COVID-19.

The table lists this clone with a count of one. The chain links TRBV28 to TRBJ2-1; 11 nucleotides line up with TRBD2. The CDR3 runs 16 residues. In germline, CDR1 is MDHEN, CDR2 SYDVKM. V dropped 2 bases and J dropped 4; count of bases not matched to a gene: 4. Written as DNA, the CDR3 is TGTGCCAGCAGTTTAGGGACTAGCGGAGTATACAATGAGCAGTTCTTC. Residues: CASSLGTSGVYNEQFF. Full variable domain (rest looked up from reference TRBV28 and TRBJ2-1): DVKVTQSSRYLVKRTGEKVFLECVQDMDHENMFWYRQDPGLGLRLIYFSYDVKMKEKGDIPEGYSVSREKKERFSLILESASTNQTSMYLCASSLGTSGVYNEQFFGPGTRLTVL.

The rearrangement uses TRBV19 and TRBJ2-1; TRBD2 agrees at 16 bases. Germline CDR1 is LNHDA and CDR2 is SQIVND (reference sequence). This CDR3 comprises 16 residues. Germline trimming cut 5 bases from V and 9 bases from J; bases unmatched to any gene: 7. The CDR3 DNA reads as TGTGCCAGTAGTTCAGGGACTAGCGGGGGGGCAGGTGAGCAGTTCTTC. Protein: CASSSGTSGGAGEQFF.

J is TRBJ2-7 and V is TRBV29-1; D unresolved. V was pared by 4 bases and J by 3 bases, with 7 bases between. Germline CDR1 is SQVTM and CDR2 is ANQGSEA. CDR3 size: 11 residues. The chain's CDR3 is CSVVLNYEQYF. The CDR3, as DNA: TGCAGCGTTGTTCTAAACTACGAGCAGTACTTC.

In its sample, this clone was seen a few times. This chain joins TRBV19 and TRBJ1-5; D call uncertain. CDR1 and CDR2 (germline): LNHDA, SQIVND (reference sequence). The CDR3 length is 15 residues. V lost 8 bases and J lost 0, with 14 bases in between. The CDR3 sequence: CASSVGAYSNQPQHF. DNA of the CDR3: TGTGCCAGTTCCGTGGGCGCCTATAGCAATCAGCCCCAGCATTTT.

The V and J genes are TRBV19 and TRBJ2-1; 12 bases fit TRBD2. This CDR3 has 16 residues. The junction had 3 bases not matched to a gene; V was cut back by 4 bases and J by 2 bases. Germline CDR1 reads LNHDA; CDR2 reads SQIVND (reference sequence). In DNA form, the CDR3 reads TGTGCCAGTAGTAGCGGGACTAGCGGGCCCTACAATGAGCAGTTCTTC. Translated: CASSSGTSGPYNEQFF.

The rearrangement joins TRBV5-4 to TRBJ2-1; D unresolved. The CDR3 sequence is 15 residues long. V was trimmed by 0 bases and J by 7 bases, leaving 14 bases between them. Germline V lookup: CDR1 SGHNT, CDR2 YYREEE (reference sequence). The DNA of the CDR3 is TGTGCCAGCAGCTTGGAAGCATTGACTTTGAATGAGCAGTTCTTC. It is translated as CASSLEALTLNEQFF.

The CDR3 spells CAWTVAGHFQYF. Here the CDR3 DNA reads TGTGCCTGGACCGTAGCGGGGCATTTTCAGTACTTC. The chain recombines TRBV30 with TRBJ2-7; 8 bases fit TRBD2. V dropped 4 bases and J dropped 10; count of bases not matched to a gene: 9. The germline V gene encodes CDR1 GTSNPN and CDR2 SVGIG (reference sequence). The CDR3 runs 12 residues.

The sample holds a few counts of this clone. The rearrangement uses TRBV11-2 and TRBJ2-7; 10 bases are a match to TRBD2. Trimming removed 3 bases from V and 0 bases from J; junction bases left unmatched: 2. Germline loops: CDR1 SGHAT, CDR2 FQNNGV. This CDR3 contains 15 residues. CDR3 DNA: TGTGCCAGCAGCTTCACTAGCGGGATCTCCTACGAGCAGTACTTC. Protein: CASSFTSGISYEQYF.

The chain has TRBV11-2 and TRBJ2-7; 11 positions match TRBD2. The germline CDR1 and CDR2 sequences are SGHAT and FQNNGV. V gave up 5 bases and J gave up 4 bases; unmatched junction bases: 7. There are 15 residues in the CDR3. CDR3 in amino acids: CASSPTSGGPYEQYF. CDR3 coding DNA: TGTGCCAGCAGCCCTACTAGCGGGGGACCTTACGAGCAGTACTTC.

The chain joins TRBV3-1 (or the pseudogene TRBV3-2) to TRBJ2-5; D perhaps matches TRBD1 (6 bases). V shed 1 base and J shed 4 bases, with 19 bases lying between them. Germline loops: CDR1 LGHDT, CDR2 YNNKEL (reference sequence). CDR3 length: 17 amino acids. The CDR3 loop reads CASSQGQFRGLGETQYF. The CDR3 DNA reads as TGTGCCAGCAGCCAAGGCCAGTTCAGGGGCTTAGGAGAGACCCAGTACTTC.

CDR3 protein: CASSLWASTYTQYF. The CDR3 coding sequence is TGTGCCAGCAGCTTGTGGGCGTCGACATATACGCAGTATTTT. The rearrangement uses TRBV5-8 and TRBJ2-3; D not resolved. This CDR3 is built from 14 residues. V lost 1 base and J 7 bases, leaving 13 bases between the germline ends. Germline-derived CDR1 and CDR2 are SGHTS and YDEGEE.

The rearrangement links TRBV6-5 to TRBJ1-2; D not certain. Germline V gene data show CDR1 as MNHEY and CDR2 as SVGAGI. V lost 0 bases and J lost 5, with 13 bases in between. This CDR3 comprises 15 residues. In DNA form, the CDR3 reads TGTGCCAGCAGTTACTCGGTGAGCGGGTCATATGGCTACACCTTC. Its protein is CASSYSVSGSYGYTF.

The chain employs TRBV28 and TRBJ1-6, with D unclear. V shed 2 bases and J shed 14 bases, with 10 bases lying between them. The CDR3 runs 12 residues. The V gene's germline CDR1 is MDHEN and CDR2 SYDVKM. This CDR3 is CASSLRFLALHF. The CDR3 bases are TGTGCCAGCAGTTTACGGTTTTTGGCCCTCCACTTT.

V usage is TRBV5-1 and J usage is TRBJ1-2; no firm D call. Trimming took 4 bases from V and 3 from J, leaving 13 bases between them. The CDR3 runs to 14 residues. Per the germline V gene, CDR1 is SGHRS and CDR2 is YFSETQ. This CDR3 reads CASSIRRGDYGYTF. The DNA for the CDR3 is TGCGCCAGCAGCATCCGTCGCGGTGACTATGGCTACACCTTC.

The gene calls are TRBV28 and TRBJ1-2; 7 bases align to TRBD1. CDR3 size: 14 residues. From germline, CDR1 is MDHEN and CDR2 SYDVKM. The V gene end was trimmed by 6 bases and the J gene end by 8 bases; junction bases not matched to a gene: 12. The CDR3 spells CASRSRQGPWGYTF. The CDR3 bases are TGTGCCAGCAGATCAAGACAGGGCCCGTGGGGCTACACCTTC.

V usage is TRBV6-5 and J usage is TRBJ2-5; the D is unclear. CDR3 length: 12 residues. With 3 bases removed from V and 2 bases from J, the gap between germline ends came to 4 bases. CDR1 is MNHEY, CDR2 SVGAGI, per germline. The CDR3 region is CASSYSQETQYF. CDR3 DNA: TGTGCCAGCAGTTATAGTCAAGAGACCCAGTACTTC.

The chain is built from TRBV6-5 and TRBJ1-1, with a weak D call TRBD1 (6 bases). Deletions cut 7 bases from V and 0 bases from J, with 9 bases between. Germline V gene data show CDR1 as MNHEY and CDR2 as SVGAGI. CDR3 size: 13 residues. CDR3 coding DNA: TGTGCCAGCAAGTGGACAGTGAACACTGAAGCTTTCTTT. It codes for CASKWTVNTEAFF.

The V and J genes are TRBV9 and TRBJ2-2, with 11 bases aligning to TRBD2. With 3 bases clipped from V and 3 bases from J, the junction kept 4 bases outside the gene matches. The CDR3 has 16 residues. Germline V CDR1 and CDR2: SGDLS, YYNGEE. The CDR3 spells CASSDSGGGHTGELFF. The CDR3 region has the DNA TGTGCCAGCAGCGATAGCGGGGGGGGACACACCGGGGAGCTGTTTTTT.

V and J are TRBV19 and TRBJ1-3, with D unresolved. Germline V gives CDR1 LNHDA, CDR2 SQIVND (reference sequence). V lost 9 bases to trimming and J lost 0 bases, with 12 bases between them. The CDR3 is 14 amino acids. CDR3 loop: CASRPGFSGNTIYF. CDR3 in DNA: TGTGCCAGCCGTCCGGGGTTCTCTGGAAACACCATATATTTT. Supplemented by reference TRBV19 and TRBJ1-3, the full variable domain reads DGGITQSPKYLFRKEGQNVTLSCEQNLNHDAMYWYRQDPGQGLRLIYYSQIVNDFQKGDIAEGYSVSREKKESFPLTVTSAQKNPTAFYLCASRPGFSGNTIYFGEGSWLTVV.

The gene calls are TRBV11-2 and TRBJ2-3; D perhaps matches TRBD2 (6 bases). The CDR3 is 18 residues long. From germline, CDR1 is SGHAT and CDR2 FQNNGV. Trimming cost V 3 bases and J 0 bases, with 19 bases left between them. The CDR3 coding sequence is TGTGCCAGCAGCTTTATGCGGGAAGGGTACTCTAGCACAGATACGCAGTATTTT. This sequence encodes CASSFMREGYSSTDTQYF.

V usage is TRBV29-1 and J usage is TRBJ1-1, with D uncertain. V was clipped by 4 bases and J by 5 bases, with 8 bases between them. The CDR3 totals 11 residues. The V gene's germline CDR1 is SQVTM and CDR2 ANQGSEA. The chain's CDR3 is CSVASLTEAFF. The CDR3, as DNA: TGCAGCGTTGCGAGCTTGACTGAAGCTTTCTTT.